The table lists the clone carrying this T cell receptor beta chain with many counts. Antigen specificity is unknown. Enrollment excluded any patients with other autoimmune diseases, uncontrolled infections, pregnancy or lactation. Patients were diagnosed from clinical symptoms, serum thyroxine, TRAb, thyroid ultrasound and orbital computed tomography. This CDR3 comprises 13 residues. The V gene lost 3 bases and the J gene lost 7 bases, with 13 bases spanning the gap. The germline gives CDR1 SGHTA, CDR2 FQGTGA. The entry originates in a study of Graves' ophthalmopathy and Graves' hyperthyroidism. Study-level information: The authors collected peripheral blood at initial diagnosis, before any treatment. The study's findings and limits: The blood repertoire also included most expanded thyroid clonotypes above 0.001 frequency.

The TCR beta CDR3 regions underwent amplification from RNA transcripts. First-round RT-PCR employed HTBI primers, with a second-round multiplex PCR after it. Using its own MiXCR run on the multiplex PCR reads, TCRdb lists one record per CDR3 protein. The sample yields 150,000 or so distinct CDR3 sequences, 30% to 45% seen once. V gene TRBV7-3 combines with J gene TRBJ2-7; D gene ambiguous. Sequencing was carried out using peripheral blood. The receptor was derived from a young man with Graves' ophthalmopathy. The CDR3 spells CASSLNSRGEQYF. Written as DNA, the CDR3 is TGTGCCAGCAGCTTGAATTCGCGTGGAGAGCAGTACTTC.